This T cell receptor (beta chain) is from a study of cytomegalovirus exposure and HLA in healthy donors. The sample holds a few counts of this clone. This PCR relied on a set of 60 Vbeta primers and 13 Jbeta primers. Data came from immunoSEQ multiplex PCR; TCRdb stores just in-frame clones and leaves some out. Here the sample spans 85,000 to 100,000 clones, roughly 82% being singletons. Donors had nominal health at sampling but likely had unrecorded immune exposures. The germline CDR1 and CDR2 sequences are SGHRS and YFSETQ. This CDR3 has 15 residues. Between the trimmed V and J ends, which lost 0 bases and 2 bases, there was a span of 9 bases.

The sample comprised PBMCs. The chain links TRBV5-1 to TRBJ1-5; D is ambiguous. The clonotype originates from a human donor in good health. CDR3 amino acids: CASSLVSGGNQPQHF. The CDR3 DNA reads as TGCGCCAGCAGCTTGGTGTCGGGAGGCAATCAGCCCCAGCATTTT. Combining the CDR3 with reference TRBV5-1 and TRBJ1-5 gives the whole variable domain KAGVTQTPRYLIKTRGQQVTLSCSPISGHRSVSWYQQTPGQGLQFLFEYFSETQRNKGNFPGRFSGRQFSNSRSEMNVSTLELGDSALYLCASSLVSGGNQPQHFGDGTRLSIL.